This T cell receptor beta chain was obtained from a study of blood T cells in healthy people across ages. Overall study findings and caveats: A greater number of naive CD4+ cells and higher diversity distinguished long-lived donors from aged donors. Percentage of naive T cells showed a strong correlation with TCR beta diversity.

Of note for this clonotype: The antigen is undetermined.

A second about 7 to 11 cycle PCR used barcoded and J-beta primers. TCRdb analysed the 5' RACE reads with MiXCR anew, one entry per CDR3 protein. The sample records roughly 800,000 distinct CDR3 sequences, 58% being singletons. Trimming cost V 10 bases and J 2 bases; bases outside gene matches: 5. The CDR3 is 12 residues long. Germline CDR1 is MNHEY and CDR2 is SVGAGI. The sequenced material came from blood. The rearrangement links TRBV6-5 to TRBJ2-7; 7 bases fit TRBD1. This receptor was identified in a man aged 25 to 40 in good health. CDR3 residues: CATRQGAYEQYF. CDR3 coding DNA: TGTGCCACCAGACAGGGCGCCTACGAGCAGTACTTC.